Listed below are T cell receptor beta chains from one sample, sequenced in a study of naive and memory T cell subsets. TCRdb re-called the UMI-ligation and nested PCR reads through MiXCR, storing one row per CDR3 protein. This table holds over 25,000 distinct CDR3 sequences, around 20% found once. The sequenced material came from effector memory CD4+ T cells from blood. These TCRs come from a human donor in good health. CDR3s include the opening cysteine and the closing phenylalanine or tryptophan. The D gene is left open where the match is weak. Only part of the rows carry a size: once, few, many, or a class if the clone is expanded.

J gene	clone size	V gene	D gene	CDR3 DNA	CDR3 protein
TRBJ1-1	few	TRBV7-2	NA	TGTGCCAGCAGCCAGCCCAGTGGCACTGAAGCTTTCTTT	CASSQPSGTEAFF
TRBJ1-3	NA	TRBV4-2	NA	TGTGCCAGCAGCCAAGGGGGAGACGGAAACACCATATATTTT	CASSQGGDGNTIYF
TRBJ2-1	NA	TRBV12-3/TRBV12-4	NA	TGTGCCAGCAACTACCAGATCGGACATTGGGGGAGAGGTCATGAGCAGTTCTTC	CASNYQIGHWGRGHEQFF
TRBJ2-7	NA	TRBV9	TRBD2	TGTGCCAGCAGCAAAGGAGGACTAGAGAGGCACGAGCAGTACTTC	CASSKGGLERHEQYF
TRBJ2-1	medium-sized	TRBV19	NA	TGTGCCAGTAGTATAGGGCAGAACTCCTACAATGAGCAGTTCTTC	CASSIGQNSYNEQFF
TRBJ2-7	many	TRBV20-1	NA	TGCAGTGCCCGACGGGGTGAGGTCGAGCAGTACTTC	CSARRGEVEQYF
TRBJ1-1	few	TRBV29-1	NA	TGCAGCGTTTTTGATCAAACTGAAGCTTTCTTT	CSVFDQTEAFF
TRBJ2-3	few	TRBV4-1	NA	TGCGCCAGCAGCCAAGCCCCCAGCGGCCAAAGCACAGATACGCAGTATTTT	CASSQAPSGQSTDTQYF
TRBJ2-1	few	TRBV4-1	NA	TGCGCCAGCAGCCAACCGGGACTCCCCAGCTGGAATGAGCAGTTCTTC	CASSQPGLPSWNEQFF
TRBJ2-1	NA	TRBV4-2	TRBD2	TGTGCCAGCAGTCCCGGGGTAGCGGGAGTAGATGAGCAGTTCTTC	CASSPGVAGVDEQFF
TRBJ2-1	NA	TRBV20-1	TRBD2	TGCAGTGCTAGAGATCCGGCAACTAGCGGGAGTCCCCATGAGCAGTTCTTC	CSARDPATSGSPHEQFF
TRBJ1-1	medium-sized	TRBV24-1	NA	TGTGCCACCAGCGGGACACCGAACACTGAAGCTTTCTTT	CATSGTPNTEAFF
TRBJ1-3	NA	TRBV7-9	TRBD1	TGTGCCAGCAGCTCCGGGACAGGGATGTTAAACACCATATATTTT	CASSSGTGMLNTIYF